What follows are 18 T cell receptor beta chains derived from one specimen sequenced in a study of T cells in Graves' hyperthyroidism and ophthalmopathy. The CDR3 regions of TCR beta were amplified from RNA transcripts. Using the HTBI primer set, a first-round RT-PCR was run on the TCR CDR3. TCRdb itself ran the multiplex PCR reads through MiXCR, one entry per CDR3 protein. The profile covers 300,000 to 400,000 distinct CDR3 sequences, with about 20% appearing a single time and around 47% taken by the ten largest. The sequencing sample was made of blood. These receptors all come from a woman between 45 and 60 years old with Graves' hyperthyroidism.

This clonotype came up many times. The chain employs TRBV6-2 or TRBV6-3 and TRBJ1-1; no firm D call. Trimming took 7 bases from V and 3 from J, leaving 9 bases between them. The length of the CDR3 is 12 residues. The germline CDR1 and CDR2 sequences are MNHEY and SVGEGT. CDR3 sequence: CASKEGYTEAFF. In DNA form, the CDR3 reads TGTGCCAGCAAGGAGGGATACACTGAAGCTTTCTTT.

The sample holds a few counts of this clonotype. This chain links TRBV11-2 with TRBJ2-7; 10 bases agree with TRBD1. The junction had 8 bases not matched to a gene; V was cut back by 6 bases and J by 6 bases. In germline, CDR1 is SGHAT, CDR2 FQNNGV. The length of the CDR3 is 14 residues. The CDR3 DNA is TGTGCCAGCAGGTCCGGGACAGGGGCCCTCGAGCAGTACGTC. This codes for CASRSGTGALEQYV.

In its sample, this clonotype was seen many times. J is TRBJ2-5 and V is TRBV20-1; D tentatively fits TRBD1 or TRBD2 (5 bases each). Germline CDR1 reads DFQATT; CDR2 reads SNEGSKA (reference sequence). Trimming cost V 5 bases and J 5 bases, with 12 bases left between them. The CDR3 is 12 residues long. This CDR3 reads CSAGTMAETQYF. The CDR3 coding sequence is TGCAGTGCTGGGACGATGGCGGAGACCCAGTACTTC.

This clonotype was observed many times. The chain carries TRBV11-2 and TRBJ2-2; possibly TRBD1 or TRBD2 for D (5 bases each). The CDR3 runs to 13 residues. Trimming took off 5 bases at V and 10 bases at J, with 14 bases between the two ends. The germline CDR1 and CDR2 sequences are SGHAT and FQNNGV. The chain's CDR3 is CASSLGTAQELFF. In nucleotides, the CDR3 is TGTGCCAGCAGCCTAGGGACGGCTCAGGAGCTGTTTTTT.

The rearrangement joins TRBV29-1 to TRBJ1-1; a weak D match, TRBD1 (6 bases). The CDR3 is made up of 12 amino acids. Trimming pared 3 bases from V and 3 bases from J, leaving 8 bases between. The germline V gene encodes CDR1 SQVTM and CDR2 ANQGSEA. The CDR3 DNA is TGCAGCGTTGACGCAGGGGACACTGAAGCTTTCTTT. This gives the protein CSVDAGDTEAFF.

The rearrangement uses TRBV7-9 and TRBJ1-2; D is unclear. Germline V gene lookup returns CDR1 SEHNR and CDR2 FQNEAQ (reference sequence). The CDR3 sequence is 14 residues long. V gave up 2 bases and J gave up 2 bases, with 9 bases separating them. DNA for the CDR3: TGTGCCAGCAGCTTAACGTCCGGGAACTATGGCTACACCTTC. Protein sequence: CASSLTSGNYGYTF.

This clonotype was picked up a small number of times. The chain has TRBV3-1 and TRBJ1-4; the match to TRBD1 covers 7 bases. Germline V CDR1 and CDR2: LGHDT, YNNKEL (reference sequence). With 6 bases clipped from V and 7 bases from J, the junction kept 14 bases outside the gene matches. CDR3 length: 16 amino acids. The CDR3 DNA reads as TGTGCCAGCAGTTCGGCGTGGACAGGCAAATTTGAAAAACTGTTTTTT. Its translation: CASSSAWTGKFEKLFF.

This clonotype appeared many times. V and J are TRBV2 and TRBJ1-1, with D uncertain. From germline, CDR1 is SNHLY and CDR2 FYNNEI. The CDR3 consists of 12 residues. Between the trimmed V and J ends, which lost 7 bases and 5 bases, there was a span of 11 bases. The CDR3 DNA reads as TGTGCCAGCACCTTAGAGGGAACTGAAGCTTTCTTT. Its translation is CASTLEGTEAFF.

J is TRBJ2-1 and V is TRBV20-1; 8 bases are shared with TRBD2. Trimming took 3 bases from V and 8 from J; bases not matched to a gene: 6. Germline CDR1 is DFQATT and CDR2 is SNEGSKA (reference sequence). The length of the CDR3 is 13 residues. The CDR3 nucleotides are TGCAGTGCTAGGGGAGCGGGAGTATATGAGCAGTTCTTC. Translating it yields CSARGAGVYEQFF.

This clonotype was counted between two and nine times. The CDR3 DNA sequence: TGCAGCGTTGAGCCAGCGGGAGGTGCCTACGAGCAGTACTTC. Translation: CSVEPAGGAYEQYF. The chain is built from TRBV29-1 and TRBJ2-7, with TRBD2 identical over 9 bases. Looked up from germline, CDR1 is SQVTM and CDR2 is ANQGSEA. CDR3 size: 14 residues. V was clipped by 3 bases and J by 2 bases; unmatched bases: 5.

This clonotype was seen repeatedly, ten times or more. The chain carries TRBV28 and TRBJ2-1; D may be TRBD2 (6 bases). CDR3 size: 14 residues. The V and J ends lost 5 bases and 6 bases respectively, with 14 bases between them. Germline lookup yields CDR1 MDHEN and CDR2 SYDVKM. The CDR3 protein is CASSPWLEGNEQFF. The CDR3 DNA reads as TGTGCCAGCAGTCCCTGGCTGGAGGGCAATGAGCAGTTCTTC.

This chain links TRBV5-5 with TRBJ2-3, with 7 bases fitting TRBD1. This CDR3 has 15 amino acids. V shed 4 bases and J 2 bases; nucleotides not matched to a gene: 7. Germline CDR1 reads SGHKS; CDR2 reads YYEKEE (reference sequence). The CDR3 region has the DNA TGTGCCAGCAGCCCGCAGGGGGAATTCACAGATACGCAGTATTTT. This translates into CASSPQGEFTDTQYF.

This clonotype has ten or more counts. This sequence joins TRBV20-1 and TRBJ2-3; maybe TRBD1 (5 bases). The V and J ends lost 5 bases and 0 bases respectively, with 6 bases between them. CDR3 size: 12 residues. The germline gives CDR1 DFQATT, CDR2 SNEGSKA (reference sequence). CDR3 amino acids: CSAGASTDTQYF. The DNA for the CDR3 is TGCAGTGCTGGGGCAAGCACAGATACGCAGTATTTT.

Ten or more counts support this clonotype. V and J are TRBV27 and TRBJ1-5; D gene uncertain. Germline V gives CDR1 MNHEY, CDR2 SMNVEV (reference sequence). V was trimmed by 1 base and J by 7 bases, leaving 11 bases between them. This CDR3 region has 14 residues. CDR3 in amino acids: CASSLWSGGQPQHF. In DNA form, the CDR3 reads TGTGCCAGCAGTTTATGGTCAGGAGGGCAGCCCCAGCATTTT.

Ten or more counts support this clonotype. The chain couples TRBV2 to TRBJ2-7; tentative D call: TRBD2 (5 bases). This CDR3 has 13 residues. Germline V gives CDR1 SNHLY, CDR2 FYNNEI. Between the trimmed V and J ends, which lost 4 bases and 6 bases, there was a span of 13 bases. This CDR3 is CASSVGRGIEQYV. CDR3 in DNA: TGTGCCAGCAGTGTGGGCCGGGGTATCGAGCAGTACGTC.

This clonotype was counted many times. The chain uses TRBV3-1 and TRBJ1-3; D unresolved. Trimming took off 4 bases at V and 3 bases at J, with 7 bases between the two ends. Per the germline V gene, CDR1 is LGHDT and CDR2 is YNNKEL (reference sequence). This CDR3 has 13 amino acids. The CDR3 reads CASSPSGGNTIYF. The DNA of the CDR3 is TGTGCCAGCAGCCCGTCGGGTGGAAACACCATATATTTT.

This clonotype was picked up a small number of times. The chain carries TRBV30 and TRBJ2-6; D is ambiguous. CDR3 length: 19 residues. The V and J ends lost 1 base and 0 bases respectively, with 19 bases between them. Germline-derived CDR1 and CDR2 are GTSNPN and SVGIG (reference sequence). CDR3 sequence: CAWSGAELSSFSGANVLTF. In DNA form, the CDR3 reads TGTGCCTGGAGTGGGGCAGAACTCTCGTCCTTCTCTGGGGCCAACGTCCTGACTTTC.

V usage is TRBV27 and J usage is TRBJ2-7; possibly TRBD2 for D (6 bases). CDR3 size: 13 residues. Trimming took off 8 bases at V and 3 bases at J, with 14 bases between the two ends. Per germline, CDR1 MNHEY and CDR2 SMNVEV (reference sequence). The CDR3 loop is CASSITGSYEQYF. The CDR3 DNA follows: TGTGCCAGCTCTATCACCGGGAGCTACGAGCAGTACTTC.